Listed below are T cell receptor beta chains from one sample, sequenced in a study of T cell repertoires in cytomegalovirus infection. TCRdb analysed the reads with MiXCR anew, one entry per CDR3 protein. The sample records 450,000 to 600,000 distinct CDR3 sequences, 42% being singletons. No antigen is known for these receptors. The specimen was cultured PBMCs, collected from culture after CMV antigen stimulation. The receptors stem from a human donor in good health (CMV status not recorded). Some clones in this sample may be carry-over from other donors' samples. The CDR3 runs from the conserved cysteine through the conserved F or W. Fields, in order: clone size, D gene, J gene, V gene, CDR3 protein, CDR3 DNA. The D gene is left open where the match is weak. Rows give clone size only sometimes, using once, few, many, or a class for an expanded clone.

>many|.|TRBJ1-5|TRBV7-2
CASSQRRGNQPQHF
TGTGCCAGCAGCCAACGTCGGGGGAATCAGCCCCAGCATTTT
>.|TRBD2|TRBJ2-1|TRBV10-3
CAMGGSESYNEQFF
TGTGCCATGGGCGGGAGTGAATCCTACAATGAGCAGTTCTTC
>few|.|TRBJ1-1|TRBV19
CASSTAGAHTEAFF
TGTGCCAGTAGTACGGCGGGGGCACACACTGAAGCTTTCTTT
>.|TRBD1|TRBJ2-7|TRBV5-1
CASSLGGSRTGGAKQYF
TGCGCCAGCAGCTTGGGGGGGAGTCGGACAGGGGGCGCAAAGCAGTACTTC
>few|.|TRBJ1-1|TRBV7-8
CAILDVEAFF
TGTGCCATACTTGACGTTGAAGCTTTCTTT
>.|.|TRBJ2-3|TRBV7-6
CASSQPDNTQYF
TGTGCCAGCAGCCAGCCGGATAATACGCAGTATTTT
>few|.|TRBJ1-1|TRBV7-2
CASSLQVLTEAFF
TGTGCCAGCAGCTTACAGGTTCTGACTGAAGCTTTCTTT
>.|TRBD1|TRBJ2-7|TRBV7-4
CASSLARTGGNEQYF
TGTGCCAGCAGCTTAGCCCGGACAGGGGGCAACGAGCAGTACTTC
>.|TRBD1|TRBJ1-4|TRBV5-5
CASSLTPGQTNEKLFF
TGTGCCAGCAGCTTGACTCCGGGACAGACTAATGAAAAACTGTTTTTT
>few|TRBD1|TRBJ1-1|TRBV10-3
CAISETPGQGILNTEAFF
TGTGCCATCAGTGAGACACCGGGACAGGGGATTTTGAACACTGAAGCTTTCTTT